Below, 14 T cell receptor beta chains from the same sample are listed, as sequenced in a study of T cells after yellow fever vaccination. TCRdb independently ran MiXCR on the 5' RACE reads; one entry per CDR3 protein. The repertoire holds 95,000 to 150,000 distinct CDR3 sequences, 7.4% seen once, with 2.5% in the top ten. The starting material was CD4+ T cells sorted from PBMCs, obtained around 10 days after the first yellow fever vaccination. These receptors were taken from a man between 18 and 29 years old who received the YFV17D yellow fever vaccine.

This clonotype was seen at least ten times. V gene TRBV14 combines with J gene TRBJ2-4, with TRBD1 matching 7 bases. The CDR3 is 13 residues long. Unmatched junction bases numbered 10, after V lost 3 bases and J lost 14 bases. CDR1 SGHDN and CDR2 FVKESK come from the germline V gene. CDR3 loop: CASSQMTGTVKYF. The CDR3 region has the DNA TGTGCCAGCAGCCAGATGACCGGGACAGTGAAGTACTTC.

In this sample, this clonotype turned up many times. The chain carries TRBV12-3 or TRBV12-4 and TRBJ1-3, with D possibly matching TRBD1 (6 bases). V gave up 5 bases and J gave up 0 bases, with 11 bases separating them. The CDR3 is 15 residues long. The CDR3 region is CASSQIGGSGNTIYF. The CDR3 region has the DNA TGTGCCAGCAGTCAAATAGGGGGCTCTGGAAACACCATATATTTT.

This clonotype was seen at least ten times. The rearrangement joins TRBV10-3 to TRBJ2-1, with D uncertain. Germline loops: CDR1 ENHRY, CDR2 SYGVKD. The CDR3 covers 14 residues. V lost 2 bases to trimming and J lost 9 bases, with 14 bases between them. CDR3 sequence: CAISEPSVKAEQFF. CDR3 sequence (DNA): TGTGCCATCAGTGAGCCCTCCGTGAAGGCTGAGCAGTTCTTC.

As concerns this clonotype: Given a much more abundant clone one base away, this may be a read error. Written as DNA, the CDR3 is TGTGCCAGCAGCAGGACATGGTGGGAGACAGATACGCAGTATTTT. Translated: CASSRTWWETDTQYF. The chain uses TRBV5-5 and TRBJ2-3; D possibly uses TRBD1 or TRBD2 (5 bases each). V lost 4 bases to trimming and J lost 3 bases, with 15 bases between them. Germline-derived CDR1 and CDR2 are SGHKS and YYEKEE (reference sequence). CDR3 size: 15 residues. The full variable domain, rest sourced from reference TRBV5-5 and TRBJ2-3, is DAGVTQSPTHLIKTRGQQVTLRCSPISGHKSVSWYQQVLGQGPQFIFQYYEKEERGRGNFPDRFSARQFPNYSSELNVNALLLGDSALYLCASSRTWWETDTQYFGPGTRLTVL.

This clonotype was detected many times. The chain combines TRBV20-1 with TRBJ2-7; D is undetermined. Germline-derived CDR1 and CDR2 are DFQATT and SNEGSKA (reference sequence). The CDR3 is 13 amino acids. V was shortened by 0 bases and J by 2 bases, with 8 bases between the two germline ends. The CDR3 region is CSARDPTAYEQYF. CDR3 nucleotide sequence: TGCAGTGCTAGAGATCCTACGGCCTACGAGCAGTACTTC.

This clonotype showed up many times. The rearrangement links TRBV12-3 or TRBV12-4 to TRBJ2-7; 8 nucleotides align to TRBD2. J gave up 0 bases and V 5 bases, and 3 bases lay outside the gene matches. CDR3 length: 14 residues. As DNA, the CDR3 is TGTGCCAGCAGTCCCGGGGGGGGCTCCTACGAGCAGTACTTC. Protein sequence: CASSPGGGSYEQYF.

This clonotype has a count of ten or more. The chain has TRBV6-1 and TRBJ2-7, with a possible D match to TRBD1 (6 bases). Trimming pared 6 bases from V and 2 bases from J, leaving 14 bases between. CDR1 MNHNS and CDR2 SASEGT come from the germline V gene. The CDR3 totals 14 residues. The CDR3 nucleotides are TGTGCCAGCAGACAGGGCAAGCTGACCTACGAGCAGTACTTC. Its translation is CASRQGKLTYEQYF.

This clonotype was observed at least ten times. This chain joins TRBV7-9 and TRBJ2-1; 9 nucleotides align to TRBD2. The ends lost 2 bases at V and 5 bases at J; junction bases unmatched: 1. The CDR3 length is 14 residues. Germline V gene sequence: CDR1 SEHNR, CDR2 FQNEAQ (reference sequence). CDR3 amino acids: CASSLLAGHNEQFF. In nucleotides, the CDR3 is TGTGCCAGCAGCTTACTAGCGGGGCACAATGAGCAGTTCTTC. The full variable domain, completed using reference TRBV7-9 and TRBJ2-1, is DTGVSQNPRHKITKRGQNVTFRCDPISEHNRLYWYRQTLGQGPEFLTYFQNEAQLEKSRLLSDRFSAERPKGSFSTLEIQRTEQGDSAMYLCASSLLAGHNEQFFGPGTRLTVL.

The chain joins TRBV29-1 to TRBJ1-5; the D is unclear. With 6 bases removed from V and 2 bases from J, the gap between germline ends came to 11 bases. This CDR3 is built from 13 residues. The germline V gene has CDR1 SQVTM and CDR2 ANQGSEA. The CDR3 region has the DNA TGCAGCGTGCAGGAGAGTGGCAATCAGCCCCAGCATTTT. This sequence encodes CSVQESGNQPQHF.

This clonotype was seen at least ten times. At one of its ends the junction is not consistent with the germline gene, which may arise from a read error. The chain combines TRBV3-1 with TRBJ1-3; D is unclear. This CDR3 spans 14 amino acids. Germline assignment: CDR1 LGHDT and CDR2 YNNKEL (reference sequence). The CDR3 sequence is CASSQETIGNTTYF. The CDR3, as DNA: TGTGCCAGCAGCCAAGAAACGATTGGAAACACCACATATTTT.

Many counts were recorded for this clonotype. The CDR3 nucleotides are TGTGCCAGCAGCGTAGGTTCAGTCGGCGAAAAACTGTTTTTT. Translating it yields CASSVGSVGEKLFF. This chain connects TRBV9 to TRBJ1-4; D is uncertain. The ends were cut back, 0 bases at V and 8 bases at J, with 11 bases in the middle. The CDR3 runs 14 residues. Germline CDR1 reads SGDLS; CDR2 reads YYNGEE. Filled out from reference TRBV9 and TRBJ1-4, the complete variable domain reads DSGVTQTPKHLITATGQRVTLRCSPRSGDLSVYWYQQSLDQGLQFLIQYYNGEERAKGNILERFSAQQFPDLHSELNLSSLELGDSALYFCASSVGSVGEKLFFGSGTQLSVL.

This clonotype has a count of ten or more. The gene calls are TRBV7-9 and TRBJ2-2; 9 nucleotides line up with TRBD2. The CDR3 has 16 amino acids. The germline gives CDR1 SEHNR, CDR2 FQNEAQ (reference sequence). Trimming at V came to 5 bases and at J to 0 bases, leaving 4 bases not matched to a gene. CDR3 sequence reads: CASSPGLASNTGELFF. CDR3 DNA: TGTGCCAGCAGCCCGGGACTAGCCTCGAACACCGGGGAGCTGTTTTTT. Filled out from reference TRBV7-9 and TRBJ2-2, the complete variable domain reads DTGVSQNPRHKITKRGQNVTFRCDPISEHNRLYWYRQTLGQGPEFLTYFQNEAQLEKSRLLSDRFSAERPKGSFSTLEIQRTEQGDSAMYLCASSPGLASNTGELFFGEGSRLTVL.

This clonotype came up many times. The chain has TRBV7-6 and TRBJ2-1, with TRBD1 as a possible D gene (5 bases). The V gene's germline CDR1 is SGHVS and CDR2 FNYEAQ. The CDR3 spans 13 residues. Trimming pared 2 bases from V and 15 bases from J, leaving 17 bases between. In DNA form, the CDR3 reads TGTGCCAGCAGCTTACAGGACGCCAGGGATCGGTTCTTC. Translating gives CASSLQDARDRFF. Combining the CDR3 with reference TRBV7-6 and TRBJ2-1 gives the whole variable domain GAGVSQSPRYKVTKRGQDVALRCDPISGHVSLYWYRQALGQGPEFLTYFNYEAQQDKSGLPNDRFSAERPEGSISTLTIQRTEQRDSAMYRCASSLQDARDRFFGPGTRLTVL.

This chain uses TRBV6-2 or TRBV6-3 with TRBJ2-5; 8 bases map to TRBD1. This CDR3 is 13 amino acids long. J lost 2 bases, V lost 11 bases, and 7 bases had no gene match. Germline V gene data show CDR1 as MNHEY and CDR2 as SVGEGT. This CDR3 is CASTRQGQETQYF. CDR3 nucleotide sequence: TGTGCCTCCACTCGACAGGGGCAAGAGACCCAGTACTTC.